This passage covers 10 T cell receptor beta chains from one sample sequenced in a study of beta chain features in type 1 diabetes. Expressed TCRB transcripts were sequenced after all isolated RNA was converted to cDNA. Generated by immunoSEQ multiplex PCR, the TCRdb table keeps only in-frame clones and is missing some. The table has about 710,000 clones, more than 12% seen once. Findings and caveats of the study: Moderate but significant shortening of TCRB CDR3s was recorded in all four CD4+ subsets from Type 1 diabetes patients.

Their antigens are not known. Sequencing was done on a sample of naive CD4+ T cells from blood. The receptors were sampled from a young man with type 1 diabetes.

This clone showed up just a few times. V gene TRBV2 combines with J gene TRBJ2-3; the D is unclear. Trimming removed 4 bases at V and 2 bases at J, with 13 bases between. Germline assignment: CDR1 SNHLY and CDR2 FYNNEI. This CDR3 comprises 15 residues. The CDR3 loop reads CASSVIWSPTDTQYF. Here the CDR3 DNA reads TGTGCCAGCAGTGTTATATGGTCTCCCACAGATACGCAGTATTTT.

This sequence joins TRBV9 and TRBJ2-7; D unclear. Trimming took off 4 bases at V and 2 bases at J, with 16 bases between the two ends. CDR1 and CDR2 from the germline V gene are SGDLS and YYNGEE. This CDR3 region has 15 residues. CDR3 DNA: TGTGCCAGCAGCCCCTCAGGCAGGAGAGCCTACGAGCAGTACTTC. Translation gives CASSPSGRRAYEQYF. Full variable domain (remainder filled in from reference TRBV9 and TRBJ2-7): DSGVTQTPKHLITATGQRVTLRCSPRSGDLSVYWYQQSLDQGLQFLIQYYNGEERAKGNILERFSAQQFPDLHSELNLSSLELGDSALYFCASSPSGRRAYEQYFGPGTRLTVT.

The genes are TRBV4-1 and TRBJ2-1; 11 bases are a match to TRBD2. This CDR3 comprises 20 residues. Germline V lookup: CDR1 MGHRA, CDR2 YSYEKL. V lost 4 bases and J lost 0; bases outside the gene matches: 14. Here the CDR3 DNA reads TGCGCCAGCAGCCCAAGATGGACTAGCGGGTTCTCGAACTCCTACAATGAGCAGTTCTTC. It yields the protein CASSPRWTSGFSNSYNEQFF.

The rearrangement uses TRBV2 and TRBJ1-2; 7 bases match TRBD1. The CDR3 covers 13 residues. V lost 6 bases, J lost 12 bases, and 13 bases stayed unmatched. Germline assignment: CDR1 SNHLY and CDR2 FYNNEI. CDR3 sequence: CASRMTGPRFDTF. The CDR3 DNA reads as TGTGCCAGCAGAATGACAGGGCCCCGATTCGACACCTTC.

The chain couples TRBV27 to TRBJ1-2, with TRBD1 identical over 10 bases. J gave up 13 bases and V 6 bases, and 17 bases lay outside the gene matches. The germline V gene has CDR1 MNHEY and CDR2 SMNVEV (reference sequence). CDR3 length: 15 amino acids. The CDR3 protein is CASRPRAGTGDPSTF. The CDR3 bases are TGTGCCAGCAGACCCCGCGCCGGGACAGGGGACCCTTCCACCTTC.

This clone has more than one count but fewer than ten. The CDR3 sequence is CASSLRQLSYEQYF. In DNA, the CDR3 is TGTGCCAGCAGCTTAAGGCAGCTATCTTACGAGCAGTACTTC. The rearrangement uses TRBV7-2 and TRBJ2-7; D is uncertain. CDR3 size: 14 residues. Germline CDR1 SGHTA, CDR2 FQGNSA. Deletions cut 2 bases from V and 4 bases from J, with 12 bases between.

This clone showed up just a few times. The rearrangement links TRBV4-3 to TRBJ2-4; D not resolved. V lost 3 bases and J 6 bases, leaving 9 bases between the germline ends. CDR1 and CDR2 (germline): LGHNA, YSLEER. The CDR3 spans 13 residues. CDR3 loop: CASSQDLRNIQYF. The CDR3 region has the DNA TGCGCCAGCAGCCAGGACCTGAGAAACATTCAGTACTTC.

This clone appeared a few times. The V and J genes are TRBV7-2 and TRBJ2-5; unclear D gene. Germline values: CDR1 SGHTA, CDR2 FQGNSA. This CDR3 contains 14 residues. Trimming removed 6 bases at V and 5 bases at J, with 16 bases between. For the CDR3, the DNA is TGTGCCAGCAGGCGTTGGGAAGGTTGGGAGACCCAGTACTTC. Its translation is CASRRWEGWETQYF.

The chain joins TRBV30 to TRBJ2-7; D perhaps matches TRBD1 (6 bases). Germline lookup yields CDR1 GTSNPN and CDR2 SVGIG (reference sequence). The ends were cut back, 3 bases at V and 6 bases at J, with 21 bases in the middle. The CDR3 runs 15 residues. The CDR3 region is CAWSTGTIPNSEQYF. The CDR3 DNA reads as TGTGCCTGGAGCACCGGGACAATCCCAAACAGCGAGCAGTACTTC. Using reference TRBV30 and TRBJ2-7 for the parts outside the CDR3, the full variable domain is SQTIHQWPATLVQPVGSPLSLECTVEGTSNPNLYWYRQAAGRGLQLLFYSVGIGQISSEVPQNLSASRPQDRQFILSSKKLLLSDSGFYLCAWSTGTIPNSEQYFGPGTRLTVT.

As to this clone: Sequence at one end of the junction differs from germline and may be a read error. The genes are TRBV6-1 and TRBJ2-7, with 8 positions matching TRBD1. The length of the CDR3 is 14 residues. Germline V gene data show CDR1 as MNHNS and CDR2 as SASEGT. CDR3 DNA: TGTGCCAGCAGTGAACCCAGGACAGGGATATGGGATTCCTTC. Residues: CASSEPRTGIWDSF.